The present T cell receptor beta chain was sequenced within a study of tumor-infiltrating lymphocytes in primary liver carcinoma. Across the study: Roughly 3.65 to 8 million productive TCRbeta reads were obtained per sample, with similar numbers across tissue types. Findings of the study overall: Tumors carried a top-250-clone fraction significantly exceeding that of blood (p = 0.039). Pairs of tumor regions overlapped more than tumor-adjacent and tumor-blood pairs did.

Co-extracted RNA and DNA came from 20-30 mg of unsorted bulk tissue. Primary liver carcinoma in the patients was surgically resected. As to this clonotype: The antigen is not known. The junction and the germline gene differ at one end; a read error may be behind it.

The authors made TCR beta cDNA from roughly 480 ng total RNA with a constant-region primer. Construction of TCR beta libraries relied on three successive nested multiplex PCR rounds employing slightly modified ARM-PCR. Investigators reported that the first two PCR rounds, at around 9 cycles each, used TRBV1-TRBV30 forward primers with a C-beta reverse primer. TCRdb fed the multiplex PCR reads into MiXCR, producing one record per CDR3 protein. The sample holds just under 95,000 distinct CDR3 sequences, less than 75% seen once. The CDR3 totals 15 residues. The germline V gene encodes CDR1 SQVTM and CDR2 ANQGSEA.

This receptor was identified in a man aged 35-49 years with primary liver carcinoma and hepatitis B virus infection. Sequenced input: tumor-adjacent normal liver tissue. The V gene is TRBV29-1, the J gene TRBJ2-5; D is tentatively TRBD1 or TRBD2 (5 bases each). The CDR3 nucleotides are TGCAGCACTTCCGGGACGCCAGGCTTAATGGAGAACCAGTACTTC. It yields the protein CSTSGTPGLMENQYF.